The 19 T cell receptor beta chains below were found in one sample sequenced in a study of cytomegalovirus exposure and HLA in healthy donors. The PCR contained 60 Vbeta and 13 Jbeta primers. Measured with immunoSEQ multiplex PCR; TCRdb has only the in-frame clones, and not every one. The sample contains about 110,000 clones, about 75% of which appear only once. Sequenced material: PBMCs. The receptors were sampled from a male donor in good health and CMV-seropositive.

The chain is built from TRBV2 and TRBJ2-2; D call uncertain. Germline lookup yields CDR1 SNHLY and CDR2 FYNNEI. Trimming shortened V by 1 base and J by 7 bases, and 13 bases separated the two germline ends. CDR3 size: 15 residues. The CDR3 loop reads CASSEENGGFGELFF. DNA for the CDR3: TGTGCCAGCAGTGAAGAGAACGGCGGATTCGGGGAGCTGTTTTTT.

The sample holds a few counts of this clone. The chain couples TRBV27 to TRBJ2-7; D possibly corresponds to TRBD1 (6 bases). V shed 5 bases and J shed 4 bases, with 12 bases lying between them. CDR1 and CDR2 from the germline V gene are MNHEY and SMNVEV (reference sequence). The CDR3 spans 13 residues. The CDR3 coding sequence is TGTGCCAGCAGTCCCTTTCAGGGGTACGAGCAGTACTTC. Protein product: CASSPFQGYEQYF.

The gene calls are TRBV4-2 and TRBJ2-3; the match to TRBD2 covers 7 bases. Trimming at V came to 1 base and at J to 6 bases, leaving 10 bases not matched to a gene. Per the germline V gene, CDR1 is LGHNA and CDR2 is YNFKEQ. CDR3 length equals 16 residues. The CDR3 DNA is TGTGCCAGCAGCCAAGCTGGGCTAGCGGCCCGGGATACGCAGTATTTT. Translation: CASSQAGLAARDTQYF.

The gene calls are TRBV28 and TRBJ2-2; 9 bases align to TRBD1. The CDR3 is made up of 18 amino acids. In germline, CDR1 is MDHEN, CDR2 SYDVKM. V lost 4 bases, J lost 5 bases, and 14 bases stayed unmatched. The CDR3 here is CASSSPGGQGKVTGELFF. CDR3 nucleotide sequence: TGTGCCAGCAGTTCCCCGGGCGGACAGGGGAAAGTTACCGGGGAGCTGTTTTTT.

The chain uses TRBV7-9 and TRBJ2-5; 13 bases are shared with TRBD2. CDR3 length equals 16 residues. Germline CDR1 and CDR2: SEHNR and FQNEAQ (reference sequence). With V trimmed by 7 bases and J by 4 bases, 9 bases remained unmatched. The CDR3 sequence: CASTPGLAGVGETQYF. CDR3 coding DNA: TGTGCCAGCACCCCCGGACTAGCGGGAGTCGGAGAGACCCAGTACTTC.

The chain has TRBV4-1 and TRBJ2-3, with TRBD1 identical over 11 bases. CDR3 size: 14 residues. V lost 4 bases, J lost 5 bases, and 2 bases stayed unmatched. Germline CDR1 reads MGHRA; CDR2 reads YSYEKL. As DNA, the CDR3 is TGCGCCAGCAGCCCGGGACAGGGGGGAGATACGCAGTATTTT. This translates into CASSPGQGGDTQYF.

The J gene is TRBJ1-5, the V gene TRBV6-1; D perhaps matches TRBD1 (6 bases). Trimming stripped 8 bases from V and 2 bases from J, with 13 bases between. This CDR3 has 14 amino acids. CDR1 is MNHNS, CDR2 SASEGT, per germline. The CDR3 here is CASWEQGGNQPQHF. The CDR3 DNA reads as TGTGCCAGCTGGGAACAGGGAGGCAATCAGCCCCAGCATTTT.

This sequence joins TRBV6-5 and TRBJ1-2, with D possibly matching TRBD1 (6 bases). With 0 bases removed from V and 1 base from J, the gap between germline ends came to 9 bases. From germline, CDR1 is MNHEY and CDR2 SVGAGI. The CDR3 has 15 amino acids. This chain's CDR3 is CASSYSKQGNYGYTF. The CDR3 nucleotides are TGTGCCAGCAGTTACTCGAAACAGGGTAACTATGGCTACACCTTC.

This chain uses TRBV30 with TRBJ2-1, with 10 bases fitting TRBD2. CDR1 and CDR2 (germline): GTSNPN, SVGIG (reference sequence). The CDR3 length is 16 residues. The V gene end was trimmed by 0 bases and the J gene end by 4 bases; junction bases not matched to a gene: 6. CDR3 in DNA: TGTGCCTGGAGTGTACCGGGACTAGCGTCGTACAATGAGCAGTTCTTC. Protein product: CAWSVPGLASYNEQFF.

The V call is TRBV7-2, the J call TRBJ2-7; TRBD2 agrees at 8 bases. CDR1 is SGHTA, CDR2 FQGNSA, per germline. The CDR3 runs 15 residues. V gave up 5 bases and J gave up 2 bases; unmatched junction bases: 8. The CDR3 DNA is TGTGCCAGCAGCCAAATCACCGGGGGGGCCTACGAGCAGTACTTC. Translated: CASSQITGGAYEQYF.

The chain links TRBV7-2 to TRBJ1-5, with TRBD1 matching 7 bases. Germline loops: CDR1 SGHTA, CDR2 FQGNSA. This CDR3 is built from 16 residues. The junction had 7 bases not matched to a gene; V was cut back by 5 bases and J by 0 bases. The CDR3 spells CASSQGDRISNQPQHF. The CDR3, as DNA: TGTGCCAGCAGCCAAGGGGACAGAATTAGCAATCAGCCCCAGCATTTT.

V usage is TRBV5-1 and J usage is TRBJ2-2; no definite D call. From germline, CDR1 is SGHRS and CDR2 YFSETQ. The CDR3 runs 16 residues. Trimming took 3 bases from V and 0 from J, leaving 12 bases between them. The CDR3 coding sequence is TGCGCCAGCAGCTCGTCCGTGACAACGAACACCGGGGAGCTGTTTTTT. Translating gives CASSSSVTTNTGELFF.

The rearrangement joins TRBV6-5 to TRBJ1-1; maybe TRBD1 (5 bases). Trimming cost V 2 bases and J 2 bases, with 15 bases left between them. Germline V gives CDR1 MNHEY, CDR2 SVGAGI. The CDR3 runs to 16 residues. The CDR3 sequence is CASSYGPGQGNTEAFF. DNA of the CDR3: TGTGCCAGCAGTTACGGTCCAGGGCAGGGCAACACTGAAGCTTTCTTT.

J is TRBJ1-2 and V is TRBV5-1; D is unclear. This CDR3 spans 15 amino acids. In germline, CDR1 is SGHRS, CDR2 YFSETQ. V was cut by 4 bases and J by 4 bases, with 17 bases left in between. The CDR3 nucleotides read TGCGCCAGCAGCCCCCAGGCGAACGTACTCTATGGCTACACCTTC. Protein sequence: CASSPQANVLYGYTF.

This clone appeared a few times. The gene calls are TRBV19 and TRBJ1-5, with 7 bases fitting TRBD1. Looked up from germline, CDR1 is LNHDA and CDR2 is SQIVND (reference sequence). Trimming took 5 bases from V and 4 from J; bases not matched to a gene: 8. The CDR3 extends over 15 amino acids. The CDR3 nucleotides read TGTGCCAGTAGTCCCGGGACAGCTTCTAATCAGCCCCAGCATTTT. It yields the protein CASSPGTASNQPQHF. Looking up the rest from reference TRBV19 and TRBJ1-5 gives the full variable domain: DGGITQSPKYLFRKEGQNVTLSCEQNLNHDAMYWYRQDPGQGLRLIYYSQIVNDFQKGDIAEGYSVSREKKESFPLTVTSAQKNPTAFYLCASSPGTASNQPQHFGDGTRLSIL.

The CDR3, as DNA: TGCGCCAGCAGTCAATCGTGGACAGGGGTTTCGTTAACTAATGAAAAACTGTTTTTT. Protein: CASSQSWTGVSLTNEKLFF. The chain couples TRBV23-1 to TRBJ1-4; 9 bases map to TRBD1. TRBV23-1 is an open reading frame whose function is uncertain. Trimming took 0 bases from V and 1 from J; bases not matched to a gene: 9. This CDR3 is 19 amino acids long.

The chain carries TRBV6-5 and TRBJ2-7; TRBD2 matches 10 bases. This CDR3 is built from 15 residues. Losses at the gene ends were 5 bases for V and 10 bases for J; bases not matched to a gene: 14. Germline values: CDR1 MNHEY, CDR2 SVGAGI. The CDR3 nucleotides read TGTGCCAGCAGTCCGCTCCGGCTAGCGGGAGCCTCACAGTACTTC. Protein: CASSPLRLAGASQYF.

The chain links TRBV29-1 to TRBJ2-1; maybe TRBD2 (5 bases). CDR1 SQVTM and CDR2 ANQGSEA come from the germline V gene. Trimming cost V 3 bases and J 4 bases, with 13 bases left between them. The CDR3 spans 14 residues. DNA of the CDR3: TGCAGCGTTGACGTGAGTAGGAGGTACAATGAGCAGTTCTTC. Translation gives CSVDVSRRYNEQFF.

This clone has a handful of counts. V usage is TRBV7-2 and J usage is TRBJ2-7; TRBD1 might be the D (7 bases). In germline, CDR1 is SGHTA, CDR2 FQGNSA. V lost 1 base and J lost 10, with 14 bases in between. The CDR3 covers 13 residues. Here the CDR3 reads CASSLVRGDLQYF. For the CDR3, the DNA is TGTGCCAGCAGCTTAGTCAGGGGGGACCTTCAGTACTTC.